These 13 T cell receptor beta chains were all obtained from the same sample, sequenced in a study of beta chain features in type 1 diabetes. What was sequenced were expressed TCRB transcripts, since all of the isolated RNA had been reverse transcribed. Profiling relied on immunoSEQ multiplex PCR, and the TCRdb table lists in-frame clones only, not all of them. The sample yields 150,000 to 200,000 clones, roughly 9.1% seen once. Sequenced input: central memory CD4+ T cells from blood. Receptor source: a woman aged 18-29 years in good health.

The J gene is TRBJ2-1, the V gene TRBV5-1; the match to TRBD1 covers 7 bases. There are 15 residues in the CDR3. Germline CDR1 SGHRS, CDR2 YFSETQ. With V trimmed by 4 bases and J by 4 bases, 8 bases remained unmatched. CDR3 nucleotide sequence: TGCGCCAGCAGCCCTCTTGGGACAGATTACAATGAGCAGTTCTTC. Its translation: CASSPLGTDYNEQFF.

This clone was counted a few times. The chain combines TRBV5-1 with TRBJ2-1; 7 nucleotides align to TRBD1. The CDR3 is 15 amino acids. The junction had 9 bases not matched to a gene; V was cut back by 7 bases and J by 2 bases. Germline V gene sequence: CDR1 SGHRS, CDR2 YFSETQ. CDR3: CASRQGPSPYNEQFF. For the CDR3, the DNA is TGCGCCAGCCGACAGGGCCCTAGCCCCTACAATGAGCAGTTCTTC.

V is TRBV30 and J is TRBJ2-1; 7 nucleotides agree with TRBD2. There are 14 residues in the CDR3. The V gene end was trimmed by 4 bases and the J gene end by 12 bases; junction bases not matched to a gene: 15. Per germline, CDR1 GTSNPN and CDR2 SVGIG (reference sequence). The CDR3 coding sequence is TGTGCCTGGACGGCGGGCGGGAGCGGGTTAGGGCAGTTCTTC. It codes for CAWTAGGSGLGQFF.

This clone appeared a few times. The chain is built from TRBV7-2 and TRBJ2-5; D may be TRBD2 (7 bases). V shed 11 bases and J shed 5 bases, with 18 bases lying between them. Germline lookup yields CDR1 SGHTA and CDR2 FQGNSA. This CDR3 contains 13 residues. Written as DNA, the CDR3 is TGTGCCGACGGGGGGCCTCCGAGGGAGACCCAGTACTTC. Protein: CADGGPPRETQYF.

This clone turned up a few times. The chain links TRBV11-2 to TRBJ2-5, with TRBD1 matching 8 bases. This CDR3 spans 14 amino acids. The J segment lost 4 bases and the V segment lost 5 bases, leaving 6 bases of the junction unmatched. CDR1 and CDR2 (germline): SGHAT, FQNNGV. The CDR3 DNA reads TGTGCCAGCAGCCTGACAGGGGAGTCAGAGACCCAGTACTTC. Translated: CASSLTGESETQYF.

The gene calls are TRBV23-1 and TRBJ2-4; 8 bases align to TRBD1. TRBV23-1 is treated as an ORF (open reading frame) with a function not yet certain. Unmatched junction bases numbered 9, after V lost 10 bases and J lost 4 bases. The CDR3 length is 14 residues. The DNA of the CDR3 is TGCGCCAAAAACAGGGGGATCGAGAAAAACATTCAGTACTTC. This codes for CAKNRGIEKNIQYF.

Of note for this clone: At one end, the junction sequence differs from germline, possibly due to a read error. Other DNA sequences in the same sample also yield this CDR3. V usage is TRBV9 and J usage is TRBJ2-1; 8 bases align to TRBD2. The CDR3 sequence is 15 residues long. Germline V CDR1 and CDR2: SGDLS, YYNGEE. The CDR3 bases are TGTGCCAGCAGCGTAGGAGCGGGAGTGAGTAATGAACAGTTCTTC. Its protein is CASSVGAGVSNEQFF.

There are a few counts of this clone. The V and J genes are TRBV5-6 and TRBJ2-5; TRBD1 agrees at 7 bases. Germline trimming cut 5 bases from V and 1 base from J; bases unmatched to any gene: 8. Germline lookup yields CDR1 SGHDT and CDR2 YYEEEE. The CDR3 is 15 residues long. CDR3 DNA sequence: TGTGCCAGCAGTAAACAGGGGCCCTTCCAAGAGACCCAGTACTTC. This gives the protein CASSKQGPFQETQYF.

In this sample, this clone turned up a few times. V usage is TRBV14 and J usage is TRBJ1-1; D unclear. CDR3 length equals 12 residues. V was trimmed by 4 bases and J by 11 bases, leaving 14 bases between them. The germline CDR1 and CDR2 sequences are SGHDN and FVKESK. CDR3 protein: CASSLYRENAFF. DNA for the CDR3: TGTGCCAGCAGCCTATATAGGGAGAATGCTTTCTTT.

This clone was detected only a few times. V usage is TRBV11-2 and J usage is TRBJ1-2, with 7 bases identical to TRBD1. Unmatched junction bases numbered 2, after V lost 3 bases and J lost 1 base. The germline CDR1 and CDR2 sequences are SGHAT and FQNNGV. The CDR3 runs 14 residues. In nucleotides, the CDR3 is TGTGCCAGCAGCTTGGACAGGAGTAACTATGGCTACACCTTC. Amino acid sequence: CASSLDRSNYGYTF.

This rearrangement joins TRBV13 to TRBJ2-5, with D maybe TRBD2 (6 bases). This CDR3 comprises 13 residues. Germline CDR1 PRHDT, CDR2 FYEKMQ (reference sequence). V lost 7 bases and J 1 base, leaving 10 bases between the germline ends. The CDR3 coding sequence is TGTGCCAGCAATCGGGGGACCCAAGAGACCCAGTACTTC. Residues: CASNRGTQETQYF.

The genes are TRBV7-3 and TRBJ2-5; TRBD1 matches at 8 bases. The CDR3 consists of 15 residues. Unmatched junction bases numbered 1, after V lost 0 bases and J lost 1 base. CDR1 is SGHTA, CDR2 FQGTGA, per germline. The CDR3 protein is CASSLTGTGQETQYF. In DNA form, the CDR3 reads TGTGCCAGCAGCTTAACCGGGACAGGCCAAGAGACCCAGTACTTC. Complete variable domain (other parts from reference TRBV7-3 and TRBJ2-5): GAGVSQTPSNKVTEKGKYVELRCDPISGHTALYWYRQSLGQGPEFLIYFQGTGAADDSGLPNDRFFAVRPEGSVSTLKIQRTERGDSAVYLCASSLTGTGQETQYFGPGTRLLVL.

This clone was recorded a few times. The CDR3, as DNA: TGTGCCAGCAGCCGGGGGGCCAGCTCCTACAATGAGCAGTTCTTC. This sequence encodes CASSRGASSYNEQFF. The chain has TRBV6-6 and TRBJ2-1, with D maybe TRBD2 (7 bases). The CDR3 sequence is 15 residues long. The germline V gene encodes CDR1 MNHNY and CDR2 SVGAGI (reference sequence). Trimming left V 6 bases short and J 0 bases short, with 12 bases between.